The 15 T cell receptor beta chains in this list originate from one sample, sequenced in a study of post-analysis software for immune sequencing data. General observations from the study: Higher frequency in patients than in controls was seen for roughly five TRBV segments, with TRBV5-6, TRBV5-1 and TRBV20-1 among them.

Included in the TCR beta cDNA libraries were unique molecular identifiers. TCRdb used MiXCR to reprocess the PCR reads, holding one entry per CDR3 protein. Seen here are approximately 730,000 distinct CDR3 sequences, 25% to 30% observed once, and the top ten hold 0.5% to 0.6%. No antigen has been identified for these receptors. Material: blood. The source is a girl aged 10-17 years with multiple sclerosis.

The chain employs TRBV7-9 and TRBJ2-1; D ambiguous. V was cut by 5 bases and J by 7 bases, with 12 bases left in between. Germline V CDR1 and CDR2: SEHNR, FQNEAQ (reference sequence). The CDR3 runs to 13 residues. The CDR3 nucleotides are TGTGCCAGCAGCCCGTCTGGTAAGAATGAGCAGTTCTTC. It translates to CASSPSGKNEQFF.

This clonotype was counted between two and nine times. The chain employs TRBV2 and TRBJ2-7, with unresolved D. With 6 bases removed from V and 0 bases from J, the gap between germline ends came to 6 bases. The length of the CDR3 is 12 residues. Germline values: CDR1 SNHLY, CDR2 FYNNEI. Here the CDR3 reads CASRVSSYEQYF. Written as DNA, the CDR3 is TGTGCCAGCAGAGTGTCCTCCTACGAGCAGTACTTC.

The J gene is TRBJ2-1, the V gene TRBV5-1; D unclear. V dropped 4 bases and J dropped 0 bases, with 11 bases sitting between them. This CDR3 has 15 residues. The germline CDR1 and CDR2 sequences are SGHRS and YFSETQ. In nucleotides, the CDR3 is TGCGCCAGCAGCCGGCCCGTTAGCTCCTACAATGAGCAGTTCTTC. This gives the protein CASSRPVSSYNEQFF.

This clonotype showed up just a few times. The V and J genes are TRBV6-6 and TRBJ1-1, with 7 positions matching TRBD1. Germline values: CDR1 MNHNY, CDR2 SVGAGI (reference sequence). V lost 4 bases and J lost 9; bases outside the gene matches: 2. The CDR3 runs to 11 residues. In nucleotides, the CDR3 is TGTGCCAGCAGTTGGGACAGCAAAGCTTTCTTT. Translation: CASSWDSKAFF.

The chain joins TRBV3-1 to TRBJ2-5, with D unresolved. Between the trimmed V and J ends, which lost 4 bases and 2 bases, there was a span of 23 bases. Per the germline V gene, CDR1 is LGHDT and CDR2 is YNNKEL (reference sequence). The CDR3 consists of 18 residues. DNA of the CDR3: TGTGCCAGCAGCCCCCCAAGAGTACAGAATTCTAAGCAAGAGACCCAGTACTTC. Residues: CASSPPRVQNSKQETQYF.

Here the CDR3 reads CRESSGGKMQYF. The CDR3 DNA follows: TGCCGCGAGTCCAGCGGGGGAAAAATGCAGTATTTT. The chain links TRBV29-1 to TRBJ2-3; 8 bases align to TRBD2. Germline CDR1 SQVTM, CDR2 ANQGSEA. This CDR3 is built from 12 residues.

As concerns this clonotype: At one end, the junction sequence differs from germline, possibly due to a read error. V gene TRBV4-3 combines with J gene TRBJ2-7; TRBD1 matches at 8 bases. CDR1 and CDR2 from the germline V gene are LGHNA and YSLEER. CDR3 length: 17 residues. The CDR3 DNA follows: TGCACCAGCAGCCCGGACCAGAGGACAGGGATAATCCACGAGCAGTACTTC. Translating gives CTSSPDQRTGIIHEQYF.

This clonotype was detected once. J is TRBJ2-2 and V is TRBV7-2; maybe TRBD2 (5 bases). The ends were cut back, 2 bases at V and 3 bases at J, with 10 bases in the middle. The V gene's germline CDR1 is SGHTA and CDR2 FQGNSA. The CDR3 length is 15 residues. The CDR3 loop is CASSLKRPYTGELFF. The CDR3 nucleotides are TGTGCCAGCAGCTTAAAGCGGCCTTACACCGGGGAGCTGTTTTTT. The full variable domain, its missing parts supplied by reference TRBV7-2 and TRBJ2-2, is GAGVSQSPSNKVTEKGKDVELRCDPISGHTALYWYRQSLGQGLEFLIYFQGNSAPDKSGLPSDRFSAERTGGSVSTLTIQRTQQEDSAVYLCASSLKRPYTGELFFGEGSRLTVL.

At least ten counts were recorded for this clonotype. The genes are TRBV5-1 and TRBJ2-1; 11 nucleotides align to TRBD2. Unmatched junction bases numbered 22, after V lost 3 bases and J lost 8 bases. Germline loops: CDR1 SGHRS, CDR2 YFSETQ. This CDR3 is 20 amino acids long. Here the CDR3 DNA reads TGCGCCAGCAGCTGGAAGGGGACTAGCGGTGACACGGACGTAACTCATGAGCAGTTCTTC. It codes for CASSWKGTSGDTDVTHEQFF. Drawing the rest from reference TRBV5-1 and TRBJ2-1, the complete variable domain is KAGVTQTPRYLIKTRGQQVTLSCSPISGHRSVSWYQQTPGQGLQFLFEYFSETQRNKGNFPGRFSGRQFSNSRSEMNVSTLELGDSALYLCASSWKGTSGDTDVTHEQFFGPGTRLTVL.

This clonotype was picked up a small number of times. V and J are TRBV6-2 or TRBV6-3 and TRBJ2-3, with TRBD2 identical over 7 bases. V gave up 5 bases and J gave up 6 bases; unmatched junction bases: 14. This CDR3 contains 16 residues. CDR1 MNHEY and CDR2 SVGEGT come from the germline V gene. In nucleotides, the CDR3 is TGTGCCAGCAGTCACCCTGTTGGGGGGGTCACGGATACGCAGTATTTT. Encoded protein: CASSHPVGGVTDTQYF.

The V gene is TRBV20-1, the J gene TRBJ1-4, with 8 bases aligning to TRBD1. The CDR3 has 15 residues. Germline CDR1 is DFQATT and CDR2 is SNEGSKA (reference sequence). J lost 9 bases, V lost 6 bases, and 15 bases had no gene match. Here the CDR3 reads CSAPNSGQGAQKLFF. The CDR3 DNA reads TGCAGTGCCCCCAATAGTGGGCAGGGGGCCCAAAAACTGTTTTTT.

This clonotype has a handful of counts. CDR3 in amino acids: CASSQSAGSEKLFF. The CDR3 DNA reads as TGTGCCAGCAGCCAGTCGGCAGGGTCTGAAAAACTGTTTTTT. V gene TRBV7-9 combines with J gene TRBJ1-4, with D possibly TRBD1 on 5 matching bases. Germline CDR1 reads SEHNR; CDR2 reads FQNEAQ (reference sequence). This CDR3 has 14 amino acids. The germline V and J ends were trimmed by 5 bases and 7 bases, with 14 bases remaining between them.

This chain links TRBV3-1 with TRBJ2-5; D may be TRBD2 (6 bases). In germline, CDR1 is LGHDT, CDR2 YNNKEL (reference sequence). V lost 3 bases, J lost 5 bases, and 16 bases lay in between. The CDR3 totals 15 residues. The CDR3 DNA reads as TGTGCCAGCAGCCAGACGGGGGATACCCGGGAGACCCAGTACTTC. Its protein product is CASSQTGDTRETQYF.

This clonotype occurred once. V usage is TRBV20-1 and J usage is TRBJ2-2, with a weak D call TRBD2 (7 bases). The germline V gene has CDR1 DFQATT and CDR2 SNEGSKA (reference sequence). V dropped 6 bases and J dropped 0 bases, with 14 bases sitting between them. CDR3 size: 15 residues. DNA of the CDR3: TGCAGTGCCCGAGGGGGGGGAACGAACACCGGGGAGCTGTTTTTT. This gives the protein CSARGGGTNTGELFF.

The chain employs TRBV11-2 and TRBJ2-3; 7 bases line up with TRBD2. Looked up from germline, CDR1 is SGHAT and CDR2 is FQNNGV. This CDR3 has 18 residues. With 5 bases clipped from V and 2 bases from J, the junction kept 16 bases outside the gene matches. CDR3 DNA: TGTGCCAGCAGCCTCACACGACTAGCCGAAACCCCCACAGATACGCAGTATTTT. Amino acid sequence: CASSLTRLAETPTDTQYF. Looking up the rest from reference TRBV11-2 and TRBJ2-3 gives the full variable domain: EAGVAQSPRYKIIEKRQSVAFWCNPISGHATLYWYQQILGQGPKLLIQFQNNGVVDDSQLPKDRFSAERLKGVDSTLKIQPAKLEDSAVYLCASSLTRLAETPTDTQYFGPGTRLTVL.